This T cell receptor beta chain derives from a study of cytomegalovirus exposure and HLA in healthy donors. Study observations and caveats: The study found most TCR sequences rare, yet found some public TCRs in many donors. In a later analysis, at a false discovery rate of 0.05, roughly 17,000 TCR beta sequences matched HLA alleles. The analysis excluded some indistinguishable V segments, including TRBV6-2 and TRBV6-3.

Each of the donors was a healthy bone marrow donor. In germline, CDR1 is SGHTA, CDR2 FQGNSA. The CDR3 has 15 amino acids. V was cut by 4 bases and J by 0 bases, with 13 bases left in between. With respect to this clone: Its antigen is not identified.

Primers for the PCR totalled 60 Vbeta and 13 Jbeta. Assay used: immunoSEQ multiplex PCR; TCRdb lists only in-frame clones, some missing. The repertoire table contains around 140,000 clones. The chain couples TRBV7-2 to TRBJ2-7; D call uncertain. The sequencing input was PBMCs. The receptor comes from a woman in her forties in good health and CMV-seronegative. In nucleotides, the CDR3 is TGTGCCAGCAGCTATCGAGGCAGCCTCTCCTACGAGCAGTACTTC. This translates into CASSYRGSLSYEQYF.